What follows describes a single TCR beta chain. Its antigen is currently unknown. This entry comes from a study of CD8 T cells in Susac syndrome. Study-wide points: The study conceded that relatively few individuals underwent its TCR sequencing and HLA analysis.

Between the trimmed V and J ends, which lost 6 bases and 8 bases, there was a span of 16 bases. The CDR3 consists of 13 residues. Germline CDR1 reads MGHDK; CDR2 reads SYGVNS. An input of about 0.5 to 1 ug of RNA was subjected to reverse transcription using random hexamers. TCRdb analysed the immunoSEQ multiplex PCR reads with MiXCR anew, one entry per CDR3 protein. Seen here are hundreds of thousands of distinct CDR3 sequences, over 75% observed once, and the top ten hold about 0.22%. This TCR derives from a human donor with multiple sclerosis. The chain has TRBV25-1 and TRBJ1-2, with D possibly TRBD1 on 5 matching bases. Specimen: CD8+ T cells from PBMCs. The DNA for the CDR3 is TGTGCCAGCAGGGCCTCGGGGGTCGAGGGCTACACCTTC. Translation gives CASRASGVEGYTF.